Presented here are 11 T cell receptor beta chains from one specimen sequenced in a study of blood T cell repertoires in COVID-19. TCRdb keeps only in-frame clones here, not all; method: immunoSEQ multiplex PCR. The sample contains just under 55,000 clones, around 83% of which appear only once. Sequenced material: peripheral blood. Source of these receptors: a woman aged 55-70 years with acute or convalescent COVID-19.

V is TRBV5-1 and J is TRBJ2-3; 10 bases agree with TRBD2. The ends lost 4 bases at V and 1 base at J; junction bases unmatched: 6. This CDR3 comprises 16 residues. Germline CDR1 is SGHRS and CDR2 is YFSETQ. DNA for the CDR3: TGCGCCAGCAGCCCGACCGGGACTAGCGGCACAGATACGCAGTATTTT. Its translation is CASSPTGTSGTDTQYF.

The CDR3 sequence: CASSPLQGGFYSGNTIYF. The CDR3 coding sequence is TGTGCCAGCAGCCCCTTACAGGGGGGGTTTTACTCTGGAAACACCATATATTTT. The chain recombines TRBV9 with TRBJ1-3, with TRBD1 matching over 8 bases. The CDR3 is 18 amino acids. V trimming: 4 bases; J trimming: 0 bases; junction bases outside the gene matches: 12. Germline CDR1 reads SGDLS; CDR2 reads YYNGEE.

This chain connects TRBV6-5 to TRBJ1-2, with D hard to call. CDR1 is MNHEY and CDR2 is SVGAGI in the germline V gene. V was trimmed by 0 bases and J by 8 bases, leaving 16 bases between them. This CDR3 contains 15 residues. CDR3 in amino acids: CASSYSVQKPFGYTF. CDR3 DNA sequence: TGTGCCAGCAGTTACTCGGTACAGAAGCCCTTCGGCTACACCTTC.

V gene TRBV4-1 combines with J gene TRBJ1-1, with D uncertain. Germline CDR1 and CDR2: MGHRA and YSYEKL. CDR3 size: 15 residues. The germline V and J ends were trimmed by 4 bases and 0 bases, with 12 bases remaining between them. CDR3 sequence reads: CASSPERELNTEAFF. The CDR3 coding sequence is TGCGCCAGCAGCCCGGAGCGGGAATTGAACACTGAAGCTTTCTTT.

V is TRBV5-1 and J is TRBJ2-1; possibly TRBD2 for D (6 bases). Germline CDR1 and CDR2: SGHRS and YFSETQ. CDR3 length: 17 amino acids. V lost 1 base and J lost 4, with 18 bases in between. The DNA for the CDR3 is TGCGCCAGCAGCTTGTTTTCTGTCGTGGAGGGGTACAATGAGCAGTTCTTC. This gives the protein CASSLFSVVEGYNEQFF.

The chain recombines TRBV5-4 with TRBJ2-1, with TRBD2 matching over 9 bases. The V and J ends lost 4 bases and 7 bases, in that order; junction bases with no gene match: 15. This CDR3 comprises 17 residues. In germline, CDR1 is SGHNT, CDR2 YYREEE (reference sequence). The CDR3 spells CASSRGTSPGGGNEQFF. In nucleotides, the CDR3 is TGTGCCAGCAGCCGCGGGACTAGCCCCGGCGGGGGGAATGAGCAGTTCTTC.

CDR3 coding DNA: TGTGCCAGCAGCGTAGCCAGGGGGAACACTGAAGCTTTCTTT. Its translation is CASSVARGNTEAFF. The chain couples TRBV9 to TRBJ1-1; D may be TRBD1 (6 bases). The CDR3 sequence is 14 residues long. CDR1 SGDLS and CDR2 YYNGEE come from the germline V gene. Trimming pared 0 bases from V and 1 base from J, leaving 7 bases between.

The chain carries TRBV27 and TRBJ1-2, with 9 bases matching TRBD1. The CDR3 is 15 amino acids. V was clipped by 4 bases and J by 5 bases; unmatched bases: 8. The germline gives CDR1 MNHEY, CDR2 SMNVEV (reference sequence). The CDR3 reads CASSSLDRGLYGYTF. The CDR3 nucleotides are TGTGCCAGCAGTTCCTTGGACAGGGGACTTTATGGCTACACCTTC.

The J gene is TRBJ1-1, the V gene TRBV6-4; D is uncertain. Germline loops: CDR1 MRHNA, CDR2 SNTAGT. CDR3 length: 13 amino acids. Trimming left V 3 bases short and J 1 base short, with 6 bases between. CDR3 region: CASSERENTEAFF. In nucleotides, the CDR3 is TGTGCCAGCAGTGAGCGTGAGAACACTGAAGCTTTCTTT.

This clone was counted between two and nine times. J is TRBJ1-2 and V is TRBV4-2; the D is unclear. V lost 3 bases and J lost 8, with 10 bases in between. The CDR3 covers 12 residues. CDR1 is LGHNA and CDR2 is YNFKEQ in the germline V gene. The CDR3 DNA reads TGTGCCAGCAGCCATAATGAGCGCGGCTACACCTTC. This gives the protein CASSHNERGYTF.

This clone was seen more than once but under ten times. The CDR3 sequence is CASSIEWQYTGNTIYF. As DNA, the CDR3 is TGTGCCAGTAGTATAGAGTGGCAATATACTGGAAACACCATATATTTT. J is TRBJ1-3 and V is TRBV19, with no clear D. CDR1 and CDR2 from the germline V gene are LNHDA and SQIVND (reference sequence). CDR3 size: 16 residues. Trimming stripped 0 bases from V and 2 bases from J, with 11 bases between. Full variable domain (remainder filled in from reference TRBV19 and TRBJ1-3): DGGITQSPKYLFRKEGQNVTLSCEQNLNHDAMYWYRQDPGQGLRLIYYSQIVNDFQKGDIAEGYSVSREKKESFPLTVTSAQKNPTAFYLCASSIEWQYTGNTIYFGEGSWLTVV.